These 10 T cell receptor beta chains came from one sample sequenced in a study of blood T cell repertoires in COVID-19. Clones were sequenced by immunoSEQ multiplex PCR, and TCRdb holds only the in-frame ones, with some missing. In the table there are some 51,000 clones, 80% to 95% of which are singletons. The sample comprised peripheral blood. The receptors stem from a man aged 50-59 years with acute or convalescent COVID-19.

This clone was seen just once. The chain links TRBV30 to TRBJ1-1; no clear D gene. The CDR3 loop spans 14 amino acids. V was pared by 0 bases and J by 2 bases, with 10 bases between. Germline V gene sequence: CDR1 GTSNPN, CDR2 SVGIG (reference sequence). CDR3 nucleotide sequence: TGTGCCTGGAGTGTATTACAGCCCAACACTGAAGCTTTCTTT. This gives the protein CAWSVLQPNTEAFF.

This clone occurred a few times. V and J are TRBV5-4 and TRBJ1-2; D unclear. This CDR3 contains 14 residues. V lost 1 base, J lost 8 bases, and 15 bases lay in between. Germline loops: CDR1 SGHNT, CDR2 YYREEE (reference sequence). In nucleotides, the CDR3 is TGTGCCAGCAGCTTGCGGTCTTCCGGAGGGGGCTACACCTTC. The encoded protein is CASSLRSSGGGYTF.

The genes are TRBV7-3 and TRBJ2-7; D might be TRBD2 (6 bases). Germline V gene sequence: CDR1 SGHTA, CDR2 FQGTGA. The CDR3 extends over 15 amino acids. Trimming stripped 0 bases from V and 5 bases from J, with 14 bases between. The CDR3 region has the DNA TGTGCCAGCAGCTTAACGGTTGGGGGGACCCACGAGCAGTACTTC. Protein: CASSLTVGGTHEQYF.

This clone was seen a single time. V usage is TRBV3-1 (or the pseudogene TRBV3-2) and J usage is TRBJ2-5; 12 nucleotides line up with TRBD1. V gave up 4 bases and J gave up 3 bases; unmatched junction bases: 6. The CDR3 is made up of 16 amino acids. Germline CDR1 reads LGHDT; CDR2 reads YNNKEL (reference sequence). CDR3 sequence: CASSPRGQGAEETQYF. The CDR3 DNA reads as TGTGCCAGCAGCCCCCGGGGACAGGGGGCAGAAGAGACCCAGTACTTC.

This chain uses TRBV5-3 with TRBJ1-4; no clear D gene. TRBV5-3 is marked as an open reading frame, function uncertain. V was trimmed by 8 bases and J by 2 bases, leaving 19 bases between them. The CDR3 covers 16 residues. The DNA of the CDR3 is TGTGCCAGCCGCCCACCCGGTAAGTGCACTAATGAAAAACTGTTTTTT. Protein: CASRPPGKCTNEKLFF.

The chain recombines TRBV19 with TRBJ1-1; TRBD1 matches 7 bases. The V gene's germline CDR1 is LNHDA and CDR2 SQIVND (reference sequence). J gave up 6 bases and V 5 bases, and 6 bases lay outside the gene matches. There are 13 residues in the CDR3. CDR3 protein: CASSLTGASEAFF. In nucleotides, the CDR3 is TGTGCCAGTAGTTTAACAGGGGCGTCTGAAGCTTTCTTT.

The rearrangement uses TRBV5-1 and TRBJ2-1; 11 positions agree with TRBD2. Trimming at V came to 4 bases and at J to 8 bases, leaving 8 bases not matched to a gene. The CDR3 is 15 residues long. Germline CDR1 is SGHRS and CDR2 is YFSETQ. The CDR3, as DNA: TGCGCCAGCAGCATTACTAGCGGGGGACGGTATGAGCAGTTCTTC. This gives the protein CASSITSGGRYEQFF.

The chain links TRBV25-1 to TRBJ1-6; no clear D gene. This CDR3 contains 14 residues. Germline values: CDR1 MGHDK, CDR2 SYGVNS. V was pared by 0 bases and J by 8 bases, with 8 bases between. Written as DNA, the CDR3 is TGTGCCAGCAGTGAATATGTTTCCTATTCACCCCTCCACTTT. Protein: CASSEYVSYSPLHF.

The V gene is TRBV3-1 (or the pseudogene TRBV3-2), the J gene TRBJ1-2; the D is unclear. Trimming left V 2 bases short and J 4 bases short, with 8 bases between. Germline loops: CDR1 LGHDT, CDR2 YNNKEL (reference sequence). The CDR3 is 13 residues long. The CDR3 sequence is CASSQTQFYGYTF. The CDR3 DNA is TGTGCCAGCAGCCAAACACAGTTCTATGGCTACACCTTC.

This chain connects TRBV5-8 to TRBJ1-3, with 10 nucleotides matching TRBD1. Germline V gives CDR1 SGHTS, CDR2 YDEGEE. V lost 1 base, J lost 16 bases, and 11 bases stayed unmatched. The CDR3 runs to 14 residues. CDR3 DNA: TGTGCCAGCAGCTTGCGGGGACAGGGGCTACCGGGGTATTTT. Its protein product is CASSLRGQGLPGYF.